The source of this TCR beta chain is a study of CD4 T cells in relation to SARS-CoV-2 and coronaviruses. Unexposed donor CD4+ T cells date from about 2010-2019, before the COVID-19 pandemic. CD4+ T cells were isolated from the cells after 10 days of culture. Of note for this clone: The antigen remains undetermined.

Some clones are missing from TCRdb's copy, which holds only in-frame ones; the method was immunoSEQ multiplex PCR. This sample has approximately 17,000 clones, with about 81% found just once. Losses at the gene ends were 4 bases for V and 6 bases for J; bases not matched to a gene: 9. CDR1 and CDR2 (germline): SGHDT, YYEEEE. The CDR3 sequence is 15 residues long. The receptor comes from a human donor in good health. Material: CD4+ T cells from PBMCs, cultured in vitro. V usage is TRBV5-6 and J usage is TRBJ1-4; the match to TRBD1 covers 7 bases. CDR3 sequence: CASSDEGGADEKLFF. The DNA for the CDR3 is TGTGCCAGCAGCGATGAAGGGGGCGCCGATGAAAAACTGTTTTTT.